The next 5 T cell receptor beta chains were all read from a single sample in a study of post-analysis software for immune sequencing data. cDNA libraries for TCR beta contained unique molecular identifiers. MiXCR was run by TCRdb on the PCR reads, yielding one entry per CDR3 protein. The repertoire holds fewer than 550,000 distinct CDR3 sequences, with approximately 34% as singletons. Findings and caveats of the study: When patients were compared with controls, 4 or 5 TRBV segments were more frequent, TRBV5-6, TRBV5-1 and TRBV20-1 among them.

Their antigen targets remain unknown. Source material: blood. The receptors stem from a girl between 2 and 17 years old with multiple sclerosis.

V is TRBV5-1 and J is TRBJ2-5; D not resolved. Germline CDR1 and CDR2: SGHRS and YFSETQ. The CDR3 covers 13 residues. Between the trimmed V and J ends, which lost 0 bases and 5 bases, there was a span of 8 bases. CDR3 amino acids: CASSLGASETQYF. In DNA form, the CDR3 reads TGCGCCAGCAGCTTGGGAGCAAGTGAGACCCAGTACTTC.

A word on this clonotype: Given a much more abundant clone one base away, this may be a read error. The CDR3 coding sequence is TGCAGCGTTGGGACGGGGGGTTTGTACAATGAGCAGTTCTTC. Its translation is CSVGTGGLYNEQFF. This chain joins TRBV29-1 and TRBJ2-1, with 7 bases fitting TRBD2. Germline-derived CDR1 and CDR2 are SQVTM and ANQGSEA. The ends lost 4 bases at V and 4 bases at J; junction bases unmatched: 7. The CDR3 contains 14 residues.

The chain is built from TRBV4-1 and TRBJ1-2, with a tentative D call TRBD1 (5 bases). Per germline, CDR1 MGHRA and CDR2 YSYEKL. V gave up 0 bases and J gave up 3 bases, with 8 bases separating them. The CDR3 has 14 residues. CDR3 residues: CASSQERGYYGYTF. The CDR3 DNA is TGCGCCAGCAGCCAAGAAAGGGGCTACTATGGCTACACCTTC.

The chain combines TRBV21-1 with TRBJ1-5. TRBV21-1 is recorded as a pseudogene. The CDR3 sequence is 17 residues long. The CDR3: CASIAGAGGTRNQPQHF. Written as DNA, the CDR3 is TGTGCCAGCATAGCTGGAGCAGGAGGTACGCGCAATCAGCCCCAGCATTTT.

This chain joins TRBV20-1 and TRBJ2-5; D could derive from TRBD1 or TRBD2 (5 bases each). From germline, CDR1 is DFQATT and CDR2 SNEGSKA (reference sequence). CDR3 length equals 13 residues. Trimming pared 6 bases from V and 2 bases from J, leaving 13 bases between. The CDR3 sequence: CSAPGASQETQYF. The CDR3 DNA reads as TGCAGTGCCCCCGGGGCTAGTCAAGAGACCCAGTACTTC.